These T cell receptor beta chains were read from a single sample in a study of Ad26.COV2.S vaccination and SARS-CoV-2 variants. The method was immunoSEQ multiplex PCR; TCRdb's version includes in-frame clones alone and lacks a portion of them. The sample carries about 410,000 clones, 80% to 95% recorded once. The source material was peripheral blood, sampled in a trial of Ad26.COV2.S vaccine versus placebo. The receptors here all came from a person between 18 and 65 years old who received the Ad26.COV2.S COVID-19 vaccine or a placebo. Each CDR3 is given with its conserved first and last residue. The D gene is left open where the match is weak. Where a row states a size, it is once, few, many or the class of an expanded clone; other rows omit it.

v_call,d_call,j_call,clone_size,cdr3_nt,cdr3_aa
TRBV11-2,NA,TRBJ1-6,NA,TGTGCCAGCAGCTTAGACCTAAATTCACCCCTCCACTTT,CASSLDLNSPLHF
TRBV12-3/TRBV12-4,NA,TRBJ2-3,NA,TGTGCCAGCAGTTTATACCGGGTGGATACGCAGTATTTT,CASSLYRVDTQYF
TRBV6-2/TRBV6-3,TRBD1,TRBJ1-2,NA,TGTGCCAGCAGTCAAGGACAGGACCCCACCCCCTATGGCTACACCTTC,CASSQGQDPTPYGYTF
TRBV20-1,NA,TRBJ1-1,NA,TGCAGTGCTCAGGGGACCGAAGCTTTCTTT,CSAQGTEAFF
TRBV13,NA,TRBJ1-1,NA,TGTGCCAGCACAAAGTACGCAGTAAACACTGAAGCTTTCTTT,CASTKYAVNTEAFF
TRBV18,TRBD1,TRBJ2-1,NA,TGTGCCAGCTCACTAGGACAGGGGCCCCGCAATGAGCAGTTCTTC,CASSLGQGPRNEQFF
TRBV21-1,NA,TRBJ1-5,NA,TGTGCCAGCAGGGCAGCTAGGGGATTAAGATATAGCAATCAGCCCCAGCATTTT,CASRAARGLRYSNQPQHF
TRBV19,TRBD1,TRBJ1-2,NA,TGTGCCAGTAGTATGGGACAGACCTACACCTTC,CASSMGQTYTF
TRBV4-3,NA,TRBJ2-3,many,TGCGCCAGCAGCCGAGCCCCGTCGGGGGACGGCACAGATACGCAGTATTTT,CASSRAPSGDGTDTQYF
TRBV6-5,TRBD1,TRBJ1-5,NA,TGTGCCAGCAGGGCACAGGGGGCCAGTCAGCCCCAGCATTTT,CASRAQGASQPQHF
TRBV27,TRBD1,TRBJ1-5,NA,TGTGCCAGCAGTGACGGGACAGGGGATCAGCCCCAGCATTTT,CASSDGTGDQPQHF
TRBV7-2,NA,TRBJ2-3,NA,TGTGCCAGCAGCCCCGGGATCGGGAAACGGGGCACAGATACGCAGTATTTT,CASSPGIGKRGTDTQYF
TRBV3-1/TRBV3-2,NA,TRBJ1-1,NA,TGTGCCAGCAGCCAAGAGGGGAGGATAGAAGCTTTCTTT,CASSQEGRIEAFF
TRBV7-9,NA,TRBJ2-7,NA,TGTGCCAGCAGCACCTTGCCTTCCGACGGGTACGAGCAGTACTTC,CASSTLPSDGYEQYF
TRBV28,TRBD2,TRBJ2-5,once,TGTGCCAGCACCCCTGAGGGTCTAGCGGGGGGAAAAGAGACCCAGTACTTC,CASTPEGLAGGKETQYF
TRBV11-2,NA,TRBJ2-1,NA,TGTGCCAGCAGCCCGGGGGACAGAGGTTCCTACAATGAGCAGTTCTTC,CASSPGDRGSYNEQFF
TRBV19,NA,TRBJ1-1,NA,TGTGCCAGTAGTATATACGGACAGAACACTGAAGCTTTCTTT,CASSIYGQNTEAFF
TRBV12-3/TRBV12-4,TRBD1,TRBJ1-2,NA,TGTGCCAGCAGTCCTACAGGGGATGGCTACACCTTC,CASSPTGDGYTF
TRBV7-8,NA,TRBJ2-7,once,TGTGCCAGCAGCTTCGGGACCGCTTACTACGAGCAGTACTTC,CASSFGTAYYEQYF
TRBV6-1,NA,TRBJ1-2,NA,TGTGCCAGCAGTGATCGCGGCCCGGGGCGGGGTACGGGAGGCTACACCTTC,CASSDRGPGRGTGGYTF
TRBV11-2,NA,TRBJ1-2,NA,TGTGCCAGCAGCTTTCTTGGGAATGGCTACACCTTC,CASSFLGNGYTF
TRBV28,NA,TRBJ1-3,NA,TGTGCCAGCAGTGAACCCGCCCTGGGGGACTCTGGAAACACCATATATTTT,CASSEPALGDSGNTIYF
TRBV9,TRBD1,TRBJ1-1,NA,TGTGCCAGCAGCGCCCTCGGAACAGGGGGCCACACTGAAGCTTTCTTT,CASSALGTGGHTEAFF
TRBV7-2,TRBD1,TRBJ1-6,NA,TGTGCCAGCAGCTTAGTACAGGGGCGCTACTCACCCCTCCACTTT,CASSLVQGRYSPLHF
TRBV5-1,TRBD2,TRBJ2-3,many,TGCGCCAGCACCCGATCATGGGGACTAGCGGGCACAGATACGCAGTATTTT,CASTRSWGLAGTDTQYF
TRBV3-1/TRBV3-2,TRBD2,TRBJ2-1,NA,TGTGCCAGCAGCCAGCTGCGGGGGGGCTACAATGAGCAGTTCTTC,CASSQLRGGYNEQFF